This T cell receptor (beta chain) comes out of a study of blood T cell repertoires in COVID-19. The J segment lost 1 base and the V segment lost 2 bases, leaving 9 bases of the junction unmatched. CDR1 SGHRS and CDR2 YFSETQ come from the germline V gene. The CDR3 is made up of 19 amino acids. This clone was seen a single time. Source study methods: Reference gene primer amplification yielded estimated nucleated cell counts. Assay used: immunoSEQ multiplex PCR; TCRdb lists only in-frame clones, some missing. V, J and clone size were drawn from that table, and D and trimming were deduced from the DNA. The sample comprises roughly 200,000 clones, roughly 79% of which are singletons, and more than 9.5% rests with the top ten.

This clonotype originated in a woman in her forties with COVID-19, enrolled during active disease. The chain links TRBV5-1 to TRBJ2-3; 14 bases match TRBD2. Sequencing used peripheral blood. The CDR3 region is CASSFGGLAGGFRTDTQYF. DNA of the CDR3: TGCGCCAGCAGCTTTGGCGGACTAGCGGGAGGTTTCCGCACAGATACGCAGTATTTT.